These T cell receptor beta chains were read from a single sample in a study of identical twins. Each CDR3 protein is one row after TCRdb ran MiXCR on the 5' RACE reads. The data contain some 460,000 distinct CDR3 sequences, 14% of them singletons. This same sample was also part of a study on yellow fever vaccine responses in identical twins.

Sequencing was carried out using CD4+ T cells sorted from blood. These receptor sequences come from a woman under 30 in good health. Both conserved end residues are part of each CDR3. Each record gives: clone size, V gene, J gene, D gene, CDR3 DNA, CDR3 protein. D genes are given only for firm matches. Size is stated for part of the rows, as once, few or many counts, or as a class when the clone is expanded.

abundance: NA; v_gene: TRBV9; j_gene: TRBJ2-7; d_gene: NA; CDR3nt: TGTGCCAGCAGCGTAGCTCCGGGGAGCGGCTACGAGCAGTACTTC; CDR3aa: CASSVAPGSGYEQYF
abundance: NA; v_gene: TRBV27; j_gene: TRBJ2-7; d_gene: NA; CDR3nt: TGTGCCAGCAGTTACCGGGAGACAGGCTCCTACGAGCAGTACTTC; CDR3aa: CASSYRETGSYEQYF
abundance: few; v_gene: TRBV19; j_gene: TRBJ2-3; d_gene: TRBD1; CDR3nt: TGTGCCAGTAGTCCGATCGGGACAGGATCCACAGATACGCAGTATTTT; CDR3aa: CASSPIGTGSTDTQYF
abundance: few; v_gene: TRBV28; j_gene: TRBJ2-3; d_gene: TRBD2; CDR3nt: TGTGCCAGCAGTCCCGGGGGGGTGGGCACAGATACGCAGTATTTT; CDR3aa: CASSPGGVGTDTQYF
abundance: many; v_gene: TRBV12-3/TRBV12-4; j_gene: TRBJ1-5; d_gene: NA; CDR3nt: TGTGCCAGCAGGGGGTATAGCAATCAGCCCCAGCATTTT; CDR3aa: CASRGYSNQPQHF
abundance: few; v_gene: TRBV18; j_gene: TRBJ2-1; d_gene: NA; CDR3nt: TGTGCCAGCTCACCCCAGGGTCCCGGAGAGCAGTTCTTC; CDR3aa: CASSPQGPGEQFF
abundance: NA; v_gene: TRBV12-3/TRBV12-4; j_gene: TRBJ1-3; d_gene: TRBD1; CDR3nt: TGTGCCAGCAGCTTAATCCAGGGGGCACTGTACGGAAACACCATATATTTT; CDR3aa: CASSLIQGALYGNTIYF
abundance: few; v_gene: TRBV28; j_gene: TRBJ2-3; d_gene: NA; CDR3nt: TGTGCCAGCAGTCAGACTAGTACTACGGGAGATACGCAGTATTTT; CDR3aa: CASSQTSTTGDTQYF
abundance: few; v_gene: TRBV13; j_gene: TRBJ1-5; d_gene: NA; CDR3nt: TGTGCCACAGGGTATGGGGACCCTAATCAGCCCCAGCATTTT; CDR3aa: CATGYGDPNQPQHF
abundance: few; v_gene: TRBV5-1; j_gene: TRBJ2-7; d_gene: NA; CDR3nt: TGCGCCAGCAGCTTTAAGCACGAGCAGTACTTC; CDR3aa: CASSFKHEQYF
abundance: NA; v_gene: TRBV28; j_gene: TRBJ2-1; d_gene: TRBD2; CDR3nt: TGTGCCAGCAGCCCTGGGCAGGGAGTAGCTAGCGGGAGGTCCCGGCACAATGAGCAGTTCTTC; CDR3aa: CASSPGQGVASGRSRHNEQFF
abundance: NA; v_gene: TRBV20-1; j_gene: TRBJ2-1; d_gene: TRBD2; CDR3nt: TGCAGTGCTACCCCGACTAGCGGAAACAATGAGCAGTTCTTC; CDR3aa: CSATPTSGNNEQFF
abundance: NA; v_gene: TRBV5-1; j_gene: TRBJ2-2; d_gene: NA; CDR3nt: TGCGCCAGCAGCCAGAACCCGGGGACCGGGGAGCTGTTTTTT; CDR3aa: CASSQNPGTGELFF
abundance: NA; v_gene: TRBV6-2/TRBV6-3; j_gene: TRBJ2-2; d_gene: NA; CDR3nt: TGTGCCAGCAGTTACTCTGTCCGGGAGTGGACCGGGGAGCTGTTTTTT; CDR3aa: CASSYSVREWTGELFF
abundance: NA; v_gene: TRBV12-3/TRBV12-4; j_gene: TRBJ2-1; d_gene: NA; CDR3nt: TGTGCCAGCAGTGGGACACCCCGGTTGAATGAGCAGTTCTTC; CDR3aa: CASSGTPRLNEQFF
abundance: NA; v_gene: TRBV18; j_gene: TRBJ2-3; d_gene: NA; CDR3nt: TGTGCCAGCTCACCACCGGAGGTCCGAGATACGCAGTATTTT; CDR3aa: CASSPPEVRDTQYF
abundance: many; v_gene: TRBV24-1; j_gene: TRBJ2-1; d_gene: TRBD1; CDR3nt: TGTGCCACCAGTGATTCATGGACAGGCTCCTACAATGAGCAGTTCTTC; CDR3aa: CATSDSWTGSYNEQFF
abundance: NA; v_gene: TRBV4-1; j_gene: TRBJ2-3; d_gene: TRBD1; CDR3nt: TGCGCCAGCAGCCACCAGAGATCAGGGGGCGGGACAGATACGCAGTATTTT; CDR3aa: CASSHQRSGGGTDTQYF
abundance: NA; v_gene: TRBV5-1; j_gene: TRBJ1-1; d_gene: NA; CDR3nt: TGCGCCAGCAGCTTGGGTGCAGGGATGAGTACTGAAGCTTTCTTT; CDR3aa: CASSLGAGMSTEAFF
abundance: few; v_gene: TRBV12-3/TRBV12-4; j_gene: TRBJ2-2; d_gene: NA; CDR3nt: TGTGCCAGCAGTTTAGGGACAGGGAGGGCCGGGGAGCTGTTTTTT; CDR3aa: CASSLGTGRAGELFF
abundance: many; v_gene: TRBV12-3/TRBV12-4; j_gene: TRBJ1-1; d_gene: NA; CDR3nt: TGTGCCAGCAGTTTCGGAAACAAGTACGCTGAAGCTTTCTTT; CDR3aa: CASSFGNKYAEAFF
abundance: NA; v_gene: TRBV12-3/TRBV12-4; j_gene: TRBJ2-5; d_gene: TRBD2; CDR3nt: TGTGCCAGCAGTTTAGCAAGCGGGAGTTTTGAGACCCAGTACTTC; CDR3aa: CASSLASGSFETQYF
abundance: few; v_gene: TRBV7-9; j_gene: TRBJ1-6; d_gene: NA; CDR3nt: TGTGCCAGCAGCTTAGTCTTACTCCCCGACGGGTCACCCCTCCACTTT; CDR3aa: CASSLVLLPDGSPLHF
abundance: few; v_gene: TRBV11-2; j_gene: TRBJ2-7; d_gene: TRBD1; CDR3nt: TGTGCCAGCAGCTACTTAGGTCGCAGGGGGCTGCACCGGCTCTCCTACGAGCAGTACTTC; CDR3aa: CASSYLGRRGLHRLSYEQYF
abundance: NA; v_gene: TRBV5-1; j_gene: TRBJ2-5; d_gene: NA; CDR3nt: TGCGCCAGCACTGATAGGGAATTGCTAGAGACCCAGTACTTC; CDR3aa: CASTDRELLETQYF
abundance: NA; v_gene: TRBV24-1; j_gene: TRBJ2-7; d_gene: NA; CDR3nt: TGTGCCACCGCCTCCTCATCGGCCCCTACCTACGAGCAGTACTTC; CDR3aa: CATASSSAPTYEQYF
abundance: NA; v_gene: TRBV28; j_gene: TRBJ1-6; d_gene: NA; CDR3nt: TGTGCCACCAGGGTAAATTCACCCCTCCACTTT; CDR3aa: CATRVNSPLHF
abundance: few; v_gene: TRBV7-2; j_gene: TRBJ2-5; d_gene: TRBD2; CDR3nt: TGTGCCAGCAGCTTAGGAATGGCGGGGGGAGAGACCCAGTACTTC; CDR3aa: CASSLGMAGGETQYF
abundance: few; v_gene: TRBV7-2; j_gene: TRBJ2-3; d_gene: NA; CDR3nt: TGTGCCAGCAGCTTGTCTGACAGGAGCACAGATACGCAGTATTTT; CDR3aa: CASSLSDRSTDTQYF
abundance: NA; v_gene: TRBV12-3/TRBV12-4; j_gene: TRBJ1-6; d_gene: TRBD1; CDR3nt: TGTGCCAGCACCCGGACAGGGAAGGGATCACCCCTCCACTTT; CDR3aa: CASTRTGKGSPLHF
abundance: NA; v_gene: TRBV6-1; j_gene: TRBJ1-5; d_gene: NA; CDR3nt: TGTGCCAGCAGACGAACCGCGGCAGGTCAGCCCCAGCATTTT; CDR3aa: CASRRTAAGQPQHF
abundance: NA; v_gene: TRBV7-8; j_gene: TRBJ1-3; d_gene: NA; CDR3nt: TGTGCCAGCAGCTTAGCGGTGGGGCCGTCTGGAAACACCATATATTTT; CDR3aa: CASSLAVGPSGNTIYF
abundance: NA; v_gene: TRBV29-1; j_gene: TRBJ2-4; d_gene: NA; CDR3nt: TGCAGCGCGGGGGGCGGAACCAAAAACATTCAGTACTTC; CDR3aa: CSAGGGTKNIQYF
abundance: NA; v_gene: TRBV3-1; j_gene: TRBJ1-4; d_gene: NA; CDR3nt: TGTGCCAGCAGCCAAGAAAGTTGGGACCTAAGGGGTGAAAAACTGTTTTTT; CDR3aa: CASSQESWDLRGEKLFF
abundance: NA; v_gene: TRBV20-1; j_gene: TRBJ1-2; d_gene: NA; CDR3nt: TGCAGTGCTATCACCGGAATGAGGGATGGCTACACCTTC; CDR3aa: CSAITGMRDGYTF
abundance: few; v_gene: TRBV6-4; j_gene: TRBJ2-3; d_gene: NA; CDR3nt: TGTGCCGCAGACCCGAGTTACGGACAGCAAACCCTAGATACGCAGTATTTT; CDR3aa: CAADPSYGQQTLDTQYF
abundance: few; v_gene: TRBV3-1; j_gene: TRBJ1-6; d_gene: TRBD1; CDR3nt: TGTGCCAGCAGCACCCGACAGGGTTCACCCCTCCACTTT; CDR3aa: CASSTRQGSPLHF
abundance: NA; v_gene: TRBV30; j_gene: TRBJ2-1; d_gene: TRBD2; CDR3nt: TGTGCCTGGAGTGTAATGGCGGGAGCAGTATATGAGCAGTTCTTC; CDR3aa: CAWSVMAGAVYEQFF
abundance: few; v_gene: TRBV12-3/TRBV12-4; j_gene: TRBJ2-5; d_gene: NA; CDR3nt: TGTGCCAGCATGCGCGACGGGAGAAAGGATGAGACCCAGTACTTC; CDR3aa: CASMRDGRKDETQYF
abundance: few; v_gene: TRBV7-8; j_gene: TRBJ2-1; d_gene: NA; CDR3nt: TGTGCCAGCAGCTTAGGGGGGAGTTTGGGTCCCAATGAGCAGTTCTTC; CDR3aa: CASSLGGSLGPNEQFF
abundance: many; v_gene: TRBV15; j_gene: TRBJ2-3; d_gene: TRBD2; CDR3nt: TGTGCCACCAGCAGAGAACTAGCGGGAGGTGGAGATACGCAGTATTTT; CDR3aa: CATSRELAGGGDTQYF
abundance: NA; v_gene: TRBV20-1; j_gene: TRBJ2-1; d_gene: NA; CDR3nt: TGCAGTGCTGATACAGGGGAGGCGTCGAACAATGAGCAGTTCTTC; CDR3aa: CSADTGEASNNEQFF
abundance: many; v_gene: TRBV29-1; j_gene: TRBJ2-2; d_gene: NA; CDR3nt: TGCAGCGTTAGAGACAACACCGGGGAGCTGTTTTTT; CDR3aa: CSVRDNTGELFF
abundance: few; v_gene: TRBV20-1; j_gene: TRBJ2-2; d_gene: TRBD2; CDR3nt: TGCAGTGCTAGAGATGGGACTAGAATAACCGGGGAGCTGTTTTTT; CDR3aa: CSARDGTRITGELFF
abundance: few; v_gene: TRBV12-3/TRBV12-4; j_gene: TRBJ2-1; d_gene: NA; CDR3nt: TGTGCCAGCAGCTTAGTAGGCGCCCTTAATGAGCAGTTCTTC; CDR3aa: CASSLVGALNEQFF
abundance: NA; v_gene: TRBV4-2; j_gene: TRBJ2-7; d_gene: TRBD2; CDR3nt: TGTGCCAGCAGCCAAGTGGTAGCTAGCGGGCCCTACGAGCAGTACTTC; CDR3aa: CASSQVVASGPYEQYF
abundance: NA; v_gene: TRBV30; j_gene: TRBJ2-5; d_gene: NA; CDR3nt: TGTGCCTGGTTGCTACGGGAGACCCAGTACTTC; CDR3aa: CAWLLRETQYF
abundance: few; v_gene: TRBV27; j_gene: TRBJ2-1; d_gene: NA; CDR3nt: TGTGCCAGCAGTTGTTTGGGATGCAATGAGCAGTTCTTC; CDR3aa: CASSCLGCNEQFF
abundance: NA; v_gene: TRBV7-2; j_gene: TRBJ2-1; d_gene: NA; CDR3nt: TGTGCCAGCAGCCCCAGACGGGCCTCCTACAATGAGCAGTTCTTC; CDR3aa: CASSPRRASYNEQFF
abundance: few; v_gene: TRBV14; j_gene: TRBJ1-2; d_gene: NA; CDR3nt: TGTGCCAGCAGCGCACAGTACCCTAACTATGGCTACACCTTC; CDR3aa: CASSAQYPNYGYTF
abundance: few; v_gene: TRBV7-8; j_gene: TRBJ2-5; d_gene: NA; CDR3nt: TGTGCCAGCAGCTTACGGGGTTCTGGGGGGGCGGTTATAGGAGAGACCCAGTACTTC; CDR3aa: CASSLRGSGGAVIGETQYF
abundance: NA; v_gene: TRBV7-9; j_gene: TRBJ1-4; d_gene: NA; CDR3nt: TGTGCCAGCAGCTTAGTTGCAGAGGTCAATGAAAAACTGTTTTTT; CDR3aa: CASSLVAEVNEKLFF